A single sample gave rise to the 30 T cell receptor beta chains below, sequenced in a study of PD-L1 blockade in urothelial cancer. The assay was immunoSEQ multiplex PCR, and TCRdb's table has in-frame clones only and misses some. The data contain 30,000 to 35,000 clones, 84% of them singletons. The sample in question was PBMCs, obtained around atezolizumab (anti-PD-L1) treatment. These receptors were taken from a man in his 60s with urothelial cancer.

The V gene is TRBV7-2, the J gene TRBJ2-2; 8 nucleotides agree with TRBD1. V gave up 4 bases and J gave up 5 bases; unmatched junction bases: 6. Per germline, CDR1 SGHTA and CDR2 FQGNSA. This CDR3 contains 15 residues. The CDR3 nucleotides are TGTGCCAGCAGCTACATACAGGGGGGAACCGGGGAGCTGTTTTTT. Translating gives CASSYIQGGTGELFF.

The J gene is TRBJ2-7, the V gene TRBV5-4; D may be TRBD1 (6 bases). The CDR3 extends over 15 amino acids. The V gene's germline CDR1 is SGHNT and CDR2 YYREEE (reference sequence). The germline V and J ends were trimmed by 0 bases and 5 bases, with 15 bases remaining between them. For the CDR3, the DNA is TGTGCCAGCAGCTTGGACCCCGGACAGAGGAACGAGCAGTACTTC. This translates into CASSLDPGQRNEQYF.

With regard to this clone: One junction end does not reproduce the germline sequence, and a read error may be involved. CDR3 bases: TGTGCTAGCAGCCAAAGCCCCGAGACCCAGTACTTC. It codes for CASSQSPETQYF. This chain uses TRBV7-7 with TRBJ2-5; D call uncertain. The CDR3 has 12 amino acids. Germline assignment: CDR1 SSHAT and CDR2 FNYEAQ (reference sequence).

CDR3 sequence: CASSGTGIGTGELFF. The CDR3 coding sequence is TGTGCCAGCAGTGGGACAGGGATCGGAACCGGGGAGCTGTTTTTT. The chain carries TRBV2 and TRBJ2-2; 8 bases line up with TRBD1. This CDR3 comprises 15 residues. Trimming at V came to 4 bases and at J to 5 bases, leaving 6 bases not matched to a gene. Looked up from germline, CDR1 is SNHLY and CDR2 is FYNNEI.

This clone appeared a single time. The V call is TRBV7-3, the J call TRBJ1-1, with TRBD1 matching 10 bases. In germline, CDR1 is SGHTA, CDR2 FQGTGA. The CDR3 is 14 amino acids. With V trimmed by 9 bases and J by 4 bases, 8 bases remained unmatched. The CDR3 nucleotides are TGTGCCAGTAGCAAGACAGGGGGCCTCACTGAAGCTTTCTTT. Residues: CASSKTGGLTEAFF.

The rearrangement uses TRBV5-4 and TRBJ2-3; 7 bases agree with TRBD2. The J segment lost 0 bases and the V segment lost 7 bases, leaving 8 bases of the junction unmatched. The germline gives CDR1 SGHNT, CDR2 YYREEE (reference sequence). There are 15 residues in the CDR3. Here the CDR3 reads CASYRGGVSTDTQYF. The CDR3 DNA sequence: TGTGCCAGCTATCGTGGGGGGGTTAGCACAGATACGCAGTATTTT.

The chain is built from TRBV7-3 and TRBJ2-5; 7 bases agree with TRBD1. Losses at the gene ends were 3 bases for V and 4 bases for J; bases not matched to a gene: 2. The CDR3 has 13 amino acids. The germline gives CDR1 SGHTA, CDR2 FQGTGA. For the CDR3, the DNA is TGTGCCAGCAGCTTGCACAGGGGAGAGACCCAGTACTTC. Its translation: CASSLHRGETQYF.

The chain carries TRBV19 and TRBJ2-7, with 8 bases that match TRBD1. Per the germline V gene, CDR1 is LNHDA and CDR2 is SQIVND (reference sequence). The length of the CDR3 is 12 residues. The V and J ends lost 10 bases and 3 bases, in that order; junction bases with no gene match: 5. CDR3 bases: TGTGCCACCGGGGACAGGAACTACGAGCAGTACTTC. Translation: CATGDRNYEQYF.

This chain uses TRBV7-3 with TRBJ2-7; D is perhaps TRBD2 (5 bases). CDR1 is SGHTA and CDR2 is FQGTGA in the germline V gene. V was pared by 0 bases and J by 6 bases, with 12 bases between. CDR3 length equals 14 residues. The CDR3 region has the DNA TGTGCCAGCAGCTTAACCCGGGGTCTCGCCGAGCAGTACTTC. As protein: CASSLTRGLAEQYF.

The J gene is TRBJ2-2, the V gene TRBV19; D is possibly TRBD1 (5 bases). This CDR3 is 12 amino acids long. Trimming pared 5 bases from V and 8 bases from J, leaving 9 bases between. The V gene's germline CDR1 is LNHDA and CDR2 SQIVND (reference sequence). The CDR3 DNA is TGTGCCAGTAGTCCCCGACAGGGGGAGCTGTTTTTT. Protein sequence: CASSPRQGELFF.

V and J are TRBV7-3 and TRBJ2-5; TRBD2 agrees at 11 bases. Trimming cost V 8 bases and J 5 bases; bases outside gene matches: 4. The germline gives CDR1 SGHTA, CDR2 FQGTGA. This CDR3 has 13 residues. The CDR3 region is CASASGGMETQYF. In DNA, the CDR3 is TGTGCCAGCGCTAGCGGGGGGATGGAGACCCAGTACTTC.

This clone came up many times. The chain combines TRBV18 with TRBJ1-1; D is unresolved. The germline V gene has CDR1 KGHSH and CDR2 LQKENI. V shed 0 bases and J shed 6 bases, with 14 bases lying between them. CDR3 length: 15 amino acids. The CDR3 protein is CASSPPLGSLPEAFF. The CDR3 DNA is TGTGCCAGCTCACCACCGTTGGGGAGTCTGCCTGAAGCTTTCTTT.

V usage is TRBV6-1 and J usage is TRBJ2-5; 9 nucleotides agree with TRBD1. V was pared by 2 bases and J by 2 bases, with 3 bases of the junction left unmatched. The CDR3 loop spans 15 amino acids. In germline, CDR1 is MNHNS, CDR2 SASEGT. CDR3 coding DNA: TGTGCCAGCAGTGAACCGGGACAGGGACAAGAGACCCAGTACTTC. Encoded protein: CASSEPGQGQETQYF.

This clone occurred once. This chain joins TRBV28 and TRBJ2-2, with TRBD1 matching over 8 bases. The CDR3 has 14 amino acids. Trimming took 8 bases from V and 3 from J; bases not matched to a gene: 5. Germline-derived CDR1 and CDR2 are MDHEN and SYDVKM. The CDR3 is CASGGQGYTGELFF. The CDR3, as DNA: TGTGCCAGCGGAGGACAGGGATACACCGGGGAGCTGTTTTTT. Full variable domain (missing parts from reference TRBV28 and TRBJ2-2): DVKVTQSSRYLVKRTGEKVFLECVQDMDHENMFWYRQDPGLGLRLIYFSYDVKMKEKGDIPEGYSVSREKKERFSLILESASTNQTSMYLCASGGQGYTGELFFGEGSRLTVL.

J is TRBJ2-1 and V is TRBV6-5, with a tentative D call TRBD2 (6 bases). The CDR3 contains 14 residues. V dropped 2 bases and J dropped 8 bases, with 13 bases sitting between them. The V gene's germline CDR1 is MNHEY and CDR2 SVGAGI. CDR3 nucleotide sequence: TGTGCCAGCAGTTACGACGGGGGTAAGGATGAGCAGTTCTTC. It encodes CASSYDGGKDEQFF.

Here the CDR3 DNA reads TGTGCCAGCAGTGAACTGGGGCAGGGGGATGGCTACACCTTC. It specifies CASSELGQGDGYTF. This chain connects TRBV2 to TRBJ1-2; 7 nucleotides align to TRBD1. After removal of 2 bases from V and 6 bases from J, the junction contained 6 bases not matched to a gene. This CDR3 spans 14 amino acids. The germline V gene has CDR1 SNHLY and CDR2 FYNNEI.

V is TRBV6-1 and J is TRBJ1-6, with a tentative D call TRBD1 (6 bases). Per germline, CDR1 MNHNS and CDR2 SASEGT. With 5 bases removed from V and 7 bases from J, the gap between germline ends came to 9 bases. The length of the CDR3 is 13 residues. CDR3 loop: CASSTGYNSPLHF. As DNA, the CDR3 is TGTGCCAGCAGTACAGGGTACAATTCACCCCTCCACTTT.

V usage is TRBV19 and J usage is TRBJ1-4; D ambiguous. CDR1 and CDR2 (germline): LNHDA, SQIVND (reference sequence). This CDR3 is built from 16 residues. Trimming left V 7 bases short and J 7 bases short, with 22 bases between. The DNA of the CDR3 is TGTGCCAGTAAGAGTTTCGGCGGTCGGGAGGGTGAAAAACTGTTTTTT. Protein: CASKSFGGREGEKLFF.

This clone was observed once. This chain links TRBV7-9 with TRBJ2-1, with D possibly matching TRBD2 (6 bases). CDR1 and CDR2 (germline): SEHNR, FQNEAQ (reference sequence). The ends were cut back, 1 base at V and 9 bases at J, with 16 bases in the middle. CDR3 length: 15 amino acids. This CDR3 is CASSLDGSGYGEQFF. The CDR3 nucleotides read TGTGCCAGCAGCTTAGACGGGAGTGGGTACGGTGAGCAGTTCTTC.

The rearrangement links TRBV10-3 to TRBJ2-1; TRBD2 agrees at 7 bases. The V gene end was trimmed by 0 bases and the J gene end by 5 bases; junction bases not matched to a gene: 7. The CDR3 has 16 residues. The V gene's germline CDR1 is ENHRY and CDR2 SYGVKD. In DNA form, the CDR3 reads TGTGCCATCAGTGAGTCGTTCGGACTAGGGGACAATGAGCAGTTCTTC. Protein sequence: CAISESFGLGDNEQFF.

CDR3 sequence: CATSGTDTGELFF. The CDR3, as DNA: TGTGCTACCAGCGGGACGGACACCGGGGAGCTGTTTTTT. The gene calls are TRBV6-4 and TRBJ2-2, with 7 nucleotides matching TRBD2. CDR3 length: 13 amino acids. Germline CDR1 reads MRHNA; CDR2 reads SNTAGT.

This chain links TRBV6-6 with TRBJ2-7; 13 bases match TRBD2. Germline loops: CDR1 MNHNY, CDR2 SVGAGI (reference sequence). There are 15 residues in the CDR3. After removal of 5 bases from V and 2 bases from J, the junction contained 3 bases not matched to a gene. The chain's CDR3 is CASSQGLAGPYEQYF. The CDR3 DNA follows: TGTGCCAGCAGTCAGGGACTAGCGGGACCCTACGAGCAGTACTTC.

This sequence joins TRBV5-6 and TRBJ2-7; 8 bases match TRBD1. This CDR3 spans 15 amino acids. With V trimmed by 4 bases and J by 2 bases, 8 bases remained unmatched. Germline loops: CDR1 SGHDT, CDR2 YYEEEE. CDR3 in amino acids: CASSGGQGLAYEQYF. The CDR3 region has the DNA TGTGCCAGCAGCGGAGGACAGGGATTAGCCTACGAGCAGTACTTC.

The chain is built from TRBV18 and TRBJ2-5, with 13 bases lining up with TRBD2. Trimming took 6 bases from V and 0 from J; bases not matched to a gene: 10. The CDR3 runs 18 residues. Germline values: CDR1 KGHSH, CDR2 LQKENI. The CDR3: CASSPPGLAGSYQETQYF. The CDR3 DNA follows: TGTGCCAGCTCCCCTCCGGGACTAGCGGGGTCCTACCAAGAGACCCAGTACTTC.

The chain joins TRBV5-1 to TRBJ1-2, with 7 bases fitting TRBD1. The CDR3 is 15 residues long. The junction had 8 bases not matched to a gene; V was cut back by 4 bases and J by 2 bases. The germline V gene has CDR1 SGHRS and CDR2 YFSETQ. CDR3 amino acids: CASSHGTGVNYGYTF. CDR3 nucleotide sequence: TGCGCCAGCAGCCACGGAACAGGGGTGAACTATGGCTACACCTTC.

V usage is TRBV11-3 and J usage is TRBJ1-2; 8 bases match TRBD1. The junction had 7 bases not matched to a gene; V was cut back by 0 bases and J by 4 bases. The germline V gene encodes CDR1 SGHNT and CDR2 YENEEA. This CDR3 has 16 amino acids. This CDR3 is CASSLDLTGGRYGYTF. In nucleotides, the CDR3 is TGTGCCAGCAGCTTAGATCTCACAGGGGGACGCTATGGCTACACCTTC.

The chain recombines TRBV14 with TRBJ2-2; tentative D call: TRBD2 (5 bases). Deletions cut 1 base from V and 6 bases from J, with 6 bases between. The length of the CDR3 is 13 residues. Germline V gives CDR1 SGHDN, CDR2 FVKESK. CDR3 region: CASSQGGPGELFF. The DNA of the CDR3 is TGTGCCAGCAGCCAAGGAGGGCCCGGGGAGCTGTTTTTT.

This clone appeared once. The chain couples TRBV4-1 to TRBJ2-7; possibly TRBD2 for D (5 bases). Germline assignment: CDR1 MGHRA and CDR2 YSYEKL. Trimming took off 0 bases at V and 1 base at J, with 13 bases between the two ends. The CDR3 is 16 residues long. CDR3 sequence: CASSQESAAQSYEQYF. The CDR3 DNA reads TGCGCCAGCAGCCAAGAGTCAGCGGCCCAATCCTACGAGCAGTACTTC.

The genes are TRBV5-1 and TRBJ2-3; possibly TRBD2 for D (6 bases). CDR3 size: 15 residues. Deletions cut 1 base from V and 2 bases from J, with 11 bases between. The germline V gene has CDR1 SGHRS and CDR2 YFSETQ. Here the CDR3 reads CASSLQGLYTDTQYF. The CDR3 nucleotides read TGCGCCAGCAGCTTGCAGGGACTCTACACAGATACGCAGTATTTT.

The V and J genes are TRBV9 and TRBJ2-2, with no clear D. CDR3 length equals 14 residues. V was cut by 0 bases and J by 6 bases, with 9 bases left in between. CDR1 is SGDLS, CDR2 YYNGEE, per germline. Here the CDR3 reads CASSVGPTPGELFF. The CDR3 bases are TGTGCCAGCAGCGTAGGCCCAACACCCGGGGAGCTGTTTTTT.